The next 24 T cell receptor beta chains were all read from a single sample in a study of T cells in Graves' hyperthyroidism and ophthalmopathy. Amplified TCR beta CDR3 regions came from RNA transcripts. During a first-round RT-PCR of the TCR CDR3, the HTBI primer set was used. TCRdb re-called the multiplex PCR reads with MiXCR, one entry per CDR3 protein. The sample includes 600,000 to 650,000 distinct CDR3 sequences, under 25% of them seen just once. The sequenced material came from blood. These receptor sequences come from a man aged 25-45 years with Graves' ophthalmopathy.

This clonotype occurred a few times. Compared with germline, one end of the junction differs, possibly owing to a read error. DNA of the CDR3: TGTGCCAACAGTTTATCTCCTTTACATCGCTATGGCTACACCTTC. Translation: CANSLSPLHRYGYTF. This chain joins TRBV27 and TRBJ1-2; D ambiguous. The length of the CDR3 is 15 residues. Looked up from germline, CDR1 is MNHEY and CDR2 is SMNVEV (reference sequence).

The chain joins TRBV28 to TRBJ1-6; 8 nucleotides agree with TRBD1. V shed 3 bases and J 8 bases; nucleotides not matched to a gene: 6. The CDR3 spans 15 residues. Germline loops: CDR1 MDHEN, CDR2 SYDVKM. The CDR3 region is CASSFQGQGYSPLHF. The CDR3 nucleotides read TGTGCCAGCAGTTTTCAAGGACAGGGTTATTCACCCCTCCACTTT.

This clonotype was recorded a few times. This rearrangement joins TRBV7-9 to TRBJ2-1; perhaps TRBD2 as D (5 bases). This CDR3 has 15 amino acids. Germline V gene lookup returns CDR1 SEHNR and CDR2 FQNEAQ (reference sequence). Trimming removed 8 bases at V and 2 bases at J, with 16 bases between. For the CDR3, the DNA is TGTGCCAGCTGTCCCGGGGATGCCCCCTACAATGAGCAGTTCTTC. Amino acid sequence: CASCPGDAPYNEQFF.

The CDR3, as DNA: TGTGCCTGGAGTGTAGGTCAAGGGGAGGAAAAACTGTTTTTT. It specifies CAWSVGQGEEKLFF. The rearrangement joins TRBV30 to TRBJ1-4; weak D call: TRBD1 (5 bases). The CDR3 has 14 amino acids. CDR1 is GTSNPN and CDR2 is SVGIG in the germline V gene (reference sequence). Trimming removed 0 bases at V and 8 bases at J, with 13 bases between.

The V and J genes are TRBV5-1 and TRBJ2-3; no reliable D call. Trimming removed 7 bases at V and 1 base at J, with 13 bases between. CDR1 and CDR2 from the germline V gene are SGHRS and YFSETQ. This CDR3 contains 14 residues. The CDR3 DNA sequence: TGCGCCAGCCGCCCAGGAAGACGCACAGATACGCAGTATTTT. The encoded protein is CASRPGRRTDTQYF.

V usage is TRBV7-9 and J usage is TRBJ2-2; 10 bases line up with TRBD1. The J segment lost 4 bases and the V segment lost 3 bases, leaving 5 bases of the junction unmatched. CDR1 and CDR2 (germline): SEHNR, FQNEAQ (reference sequence). This CDR3 has 16 amino acids. CDR3 DNA: TGTGCCAGCAGCTTGAGACGGACAGGGGGCACCGGGGAGCTGTTTTTT. It translates to CASSLRRTGGTGELFF.

This clonotype has only a few counts. This chain uses TRBV27 with TRBJ1-1, with D unresolved. V was cut by 2 bases and J by 1 base, with 8 bases left in between. CDR3 length: 14 amino acids. Germline loops: CDR1 MNHEY, CDR2 SMNVEV (reference sequence). The CDR3 coding sequence is TGTGCCAGCAGTTTACTCGGGTCGAACACTGAAGCTTTCTTT. Amino acid sequence: CASSLLGSNTEAFF.

V gene TRBV7-9 combines with J gene TRBJ2-7; maybe TRBD2 (6 bases). Trimming removed 5 bases from V and 0 bases from J, with 14 bases in between. In germline, CDR1 is SEHNR, CDR2 FQNEAQ (reference sequence). CDR3 size: 15 residues. CDR3 amino acids: CASSGGSGTSYEQYF. The CDR3 bases are TGTGCCAGCAGCGGGGGGTCGGGGACCTCCTACGAGCAGTACTTC.

The rearrangement links TRBV7-9 to TRBJ2-7; 11 bases fit TRBD1. The CDR3 runs to 15 residues. V was clipped by 4 bases and J by 4 bases; unmatched bases: 6. Germline V gene data show CDR1 as SEHNR and CDR2 as FQNEAQ (reference sequence). The CDR3 reads CASSSWDRGTYEQYF. CDR3 bases: TGTGCCAGCAGCTCCTGGGACAGGGGGACTTACGAGCAGTACTTC.

V is TRBV10-3 and J is TRBJ2-3, with D maybe TRBD2 (6 bases). Germline values: CDR1 ENHRY, CDR2 SYGVKD. The V and J ends lost 4 bases and 4 bases respectively, with 21 bases between them. The CDR3 is 17 residues long. In DNA, the CDR3 is TGTGCCATCAGTGGGGGCCGGGACTCCGAGGCGGCAGATACGCAGTATTTT. Translation: CAISGGRDSEAADTQYF.

A few counts support this clonotype. The chain recombines TRBV2 with TRBJ2-7, with 10 bases lining up with TRBD2. The germline V gene has CDR1 SNHLY and CDR2 FYNNEI. V trimming: 9 bases; J trimming: 7 bases; junction bases outside the gene matches: 6. The length of the CDR3 is 12 residues. In nucleotides, the CDR3 is TGTGCCAGTACTAGCGGGGTAGAGGAGCAGTACTTC. Translated, it gives CASTSGVEEQYF.

This clonotype has just a few counts. The chain carries TRBV29-1 and TRBJ2-7, with 9 bases identical to TRBD2. This CDR3 has 18 amino acids. The ends lost 6 bases at V and 2 bases at J; junction bases unmatched: 20. The germline CDR1 and CDR2 sequences are SQVTM and ANQGSEA. CDR3 nucleotides: TGCAGCGTCACCGTTTTTTCTAGCGGGACCGGTAGTACCTACGAGCAGTACTTC. Encoded protein: CSVTVFSSGTGSTYEQYF.

This clonotype was picked up a small number of times. V usage is TRBV3-1 and J usage is TRBJ2-1; 10 bases fit TRBD2. Per germline, CDR1 LGHDT and CDR2 YNNKEL (reference sequence). V lost 1 base and J lost 8; bases outside the gene matches: 8. CDR3 length equals 16 residues. CDR3 region: CASSQGASGSSDEQFF. CDR3 sequence (DNA): TGTGCCAGCAGCCAAGGGGCTAGCGGGAGTTCGGATGAGCAGTTCTTC.

The chain recombines TRBV5-6 with TRBJ2-7; no definite D call. Deletions cut 3 bases from V and 1 base from J, with 17 bases between. Germline CDR1 is SGHDT and CDR2 is YYEEEE. This CDR3 contains 16 residues. CDR3 amino acids: CASSSRLALNSYEQYF. CDR3 DNA sequence: TGTGCCAGCAGCTCCCGACTTGCCCTCAATTCCTACGAGCAGTACTTC.

V is TRBV24-1 and J is TRBJ2-1, with D maybe TRBD2 (5 bases). V lost 5 bases to trimming and J lost 1 base, with 11 bases between them. The germline V gene has CDR1 KGHDR and CDR2 SFDVKD. This CDR3 is 15 amino acids long. The chain's CDR3 is CATSAPLASYNEQFF. CDR3 sequence (DNA): TGTGCCACCAGTGCCCCGCTAGCATCCTACAATGAGCAGTTCTTC.

CDR3 loop: CASSSGARSNQPQHF. The DNA of the CDR3 is TGTGCCAGCAGCTCCGGGGCTCGGAGCAATCAGCCCCAGCATTTT. The chain combines TRBV2 with TRBJ1-5; TRBD1 might be the D (5 bases). Germline V gene data show CDR1 as SNHLY and CDR2 as FYNNEI. V was clipped by 6 bases and J by 1 base, with 13 bases between them. The CDR3 sequence is 15 residues long.

V is TRBV11-2 and J is TRBJ2-1; 9 nucleotides match TRBD2. From germline, CDR1 is SGHAT and CDR2 FQNNGV. This CDR3 comprises 16 residues. After removal of 5 bases from V and 0 bases from J, the junction contained 5 bases not matched to a gene. The CDR3 loop is CASSLGLARSYNEQFF. The CDR3 bases are TGTGCCAGCAGCCTCGGACTAGCGCGCTCCTACAATGAGCAGTTCTTC.

This clonotype was seen ten or more times. The chain employs TRBV11-2 and TRBJ1-2, with unresolved D. V lost 5 bases, J lost 0 bases, and 13 bases lay in between. This CDR3 is built from 15 residues. Germline V CDR1 and CDR2: SGHAT, FQNNGV. The DNA for the CDR3 is TGTGCCAGCAGCCAGTTCGGGGTAACTAACTATGGCTACACCTTC. Its translation is CASSQFGVTNYGYTF.

The V gene is TRBV9, the J gene TRBJ2-1; tentatively, D is TRBD1 or TRBD2 (5 bases each). Germline V gene data show CDR1 as SGDLS and CDR2 as YYNGEE. This CDR3 is built from 17 residues. V gave up 3 bases and J gave up 6 bases, with 22 bases separating them. CDR3 residues: CASSETSGTGRSNEQFF. The CDR3, as DNA: TGTGCCAGCAGCGAGACCTCGGGGACGGGAAGGTCCAATGAGCAGTTCTTC.

The gene calls are TRBV27 and TRBJ2-7; 9 bases are a match to TRBD1. The length of the CDR3 is 14 residues. J lost 6 bases, V lost 6 bases, and 9 bases had no gene match. CDR1 MNHEY and CDR2 SMNVEV come from the germline V gene (reference sequence). The CDR3 loop is CASRQPGQGGEQYF. CDR3 nucleotides: TGTGCCAGCAGGCAACCGGGACAGGGTGGCGAGCAGTACTTC.

The chain links TRBV29-1 to TRBJ2-5; TRBD1 matches at 9 bases. The CDR3 has 14 residues. The germline CDR1 and CDR2 sequences are SQVTM and ANQGSEA. V lost 6 bases and J lost 3; bases outside the gene matches: 8. In DNA, the CDR3 is TGCAGCGTGGGAGTGGGGACAGGGAAAGAGACCCAGTACTTC. Encoded protein: CSVGVGTGKETQYF.

In this sample, this clonotype turned up many times. This chain connects TRBV28 to TRBJ1-6; D not resolved. Trimming shortened V by 10 bases and J by 0 bases, and 10 bases separated the two germline ends. The CDR3 extends over 14 amino acids. Per germline, CDR1 MDHEN and CDR2 SYDVKM. The CDR3 nucleotides read TGTGCCACCTGGGAGTCCTCCTATAATTCACCCCTCCACTTT. It encodes CATWESSYNSPLHF.

The chain employs TRBV4-3 and TRBJ1-2; D is possibly TRBD1 (6 bases). The CDR3 totals 14 residues. With 1 base removed from V and 3 bases from J, the gap between germline ends came to 9 bases. Germline loops: CDR1 LGHNA, CDR2 YSLEER. The CDR3 loop is CASSQVQGDYGYTF. In DNA form, the CDR3 reads TGCGCCAGCAGCCAAGTACAGGGCGACTATGGCTACACCTTC.

This clonotype has a handful of counts. This sequence joins TRBV7-2 and TRBJ2-3; TRBD2 is a possible D gene (5 bases). Per the germline V gene, CDR1 is SGHTA and CDR2 is FQGNSA. The CDR3 contains 15 residues. Trimming shortened V by 5 bases and J by 1 base, and 13 bases separated the two germline ends. As DNA, the CDR3 is TGTGCCAGCAGCCTTAGAGGGTTGGGCACAGATACGCAGTATTTT. It codes for CASSLRGLGTDTQYF.